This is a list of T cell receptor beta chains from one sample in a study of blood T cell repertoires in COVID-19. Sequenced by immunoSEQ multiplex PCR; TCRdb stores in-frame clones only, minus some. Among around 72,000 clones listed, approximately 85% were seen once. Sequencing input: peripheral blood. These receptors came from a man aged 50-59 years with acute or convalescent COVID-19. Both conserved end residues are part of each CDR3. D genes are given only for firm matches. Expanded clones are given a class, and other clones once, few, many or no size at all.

CDR3aa: CASSLVGYGYTF; CDR3nt: TGTGCCAGCAGCTTAGTCGGCTATGGCTACACCTTC; len: 12; j_gene: TRBJ1-2; v_gene: TRBV11-2; d_gene: .; abundance: once
CDR3aa: CASRSGTGLDGYTF; CDR3nt: TGTGCCAGCAGATCCGGGACAGGGCTGGATGGCTACACCTTC; len: 14; j_gene: TRBJ1-2; v_gene: TRBV27; d_gene: TRBD1; abundance: .
CDR3aa: CASSHGGTGDEQYF; CDR3nt: TGCGCCAGCAGCCATGGTGGGACAGGGGACGAGCAGTACTTC; len: 14; j_gene: TRBJ2-7; v_gene: TRBV4-1; d_gene: TRBD1; abundance: .
CDR3aa: CATSRGQGAGSNQPQHF; CDR3nt: TGTGCCACCAGCAGGGGCCAGGGGGCAGGGAGCAATCAGCCCCAGCATTTT; len: 17; j_gene: TRBJ1-5; v_gene: TRBV15; d_gene: TRBD1; abundance: once
CDR3aa: CASSWAGGPYNEQFF; CDR3nt: TGTGCCAGCAGTTGGGCGGGGGGGCCCTACAATGAGCAGTTCTTC; len: 15; j_gene: TRBJ2-1; v_gene: TRBV6-5; d_gene: TRBD2; abundance: .
CDR3aa: CASSLDEGLYNEQFF; CDR3nt: TGTGCCAGCAGCTTAGATGAGGGTTTATACAATGAGCAGTTCTTC; len: 15; j_gene: TRBJ2-1; v_gene: TRBV11-2; d_gene: .; abundance: .
CDR3aa: CASSYWGRSGELFF; CDR3nt: TGTGCCAGCAGCTACTGGGGGCGAAGCGGGGAGCTGTTTTTT; len: 14; j_gene: TRBJ2-2; v_gene: TRBV7-2; d_gene: .; abundance: .
CDR3aa: CASSRGLNEAFF; CDR3nt: TGTGCCAGCAGCCGCGGACTGAATGAAGCTTTCTTT; len: 12; j_gene: TRBJ1-1; v_gene: TRBV6-2/TRBV6-3; d_gene: .; abundance: .
CDR3aa: CASSLALAGGREQFF; CDR3nt: TGTGCCAGCAGCTTAGCTCTAGCGGGGGGGCGTGAGCAGTTCTTC; len: 15; j_gene: TRBJ2-1; v_gene: TRBV7-2; d_gene: TRBD2; abundance: .
CDR3aa: CASTPPPGRNLAIYF; CDR3nt: TGTGCCAGCACTCCCCCCCCGGGGAGGAATTTGGCCATATATTTT; len: 15; j_gene: TRBJ1-3; v_gene: TRBV6-6; d_gene: .; abundance: .
CDR3aa: CASSFVAGAYEQYF; CDR3nt: TGTGCCAGCAGTTTTGTAGCAGGGGCCTACGAGCAGTACTTC; len: 14; j_gene: TRBJ2-7; v_gene: TRBV6-6; d_gene: .; abundance: .
CDR3aa: CASSIRQGLYNEQFF; CDR3nt: TGTGCCAGTAGTATACGGCAGGGACTATACAATGAGCAGTTCTTC; len: 15; j_gene: TRBJ2-1; v_gene: TRBV19; d_gene: TRBD2; abundance: once
CDR3aa: CASRKDRLYSSLGNTIYF; CDR3nt: TGTGCCAGCAGGAAGGACAGGCTATACTCTAGTCTCGGAAACACCATATATTTT; len: 18; j_gene: TRBJ1-3; v_gene: TRBV28; d_gene: TRBD1; abundance: .
CDR3aa: CASSLAGAPQGGYTF; CDR3nt: TGTGCCAGCAGCTTAGCGGGCGCGCCTCAGGGAGGCTACACCTTC; len: 15; j_gene: TRBJ1-2; v_gene: TRBV7-2; d_gene: .; abundance: .
CDR3aa: CASSLGGQGARNEQFF; CDR3nt: TGTGCCAGCAGCTTGGGGGGACAGGGGGCAAGGAATGAGCAGTTCTTC; len: 16; j_gene: TRBJ2-1; v_gene: TRBV7-9; d_gene: TRBD1; abundance: .
CDR3aa: CASSLDQGLGEKLFF; CDR3nt: TGTGCCAGCAGCTTAGATCAGGGTTTAGGGGAAAAACTGTTTTTT; len: 15; j_gene: TRBJ1-4; v_gene: TRBV11-2; d_gene: .; abundance: .
CDR3aa: CASSMGGAGATNEKLFF; CDR3nt: TGTGCCAGTAGTATGGGGGGGGCAGGAGCAACTAATGAAAAACTGTTTTTT; len: 17; j_gene: TRBJ1-4; v_gene: TRBV19; d_gene: .; abundance: .
CDR3aa: CASTSGGRVGELFF; CDR3nt: TGTGCCAGCACCTCCGGGGGGCGTGTTGGGGAGCTGTTTTTT; len: 14; j_gene: TRBJ2-2; v_gene: TRBV28; d_gene: .; abundance: .
CDR3aa: CASSVVEGTLHF; CDR3nt: TGTGCCAGCAGCGTAGTTGAGGGCACCCTCCACTTT; len: 12; j_gene: TRBJ1-6; v_gene: TRBV9; d_gene: .; abundance: .
CDR3aa: CASSLVPEDTGELFF; CDR3nt: TGTGCCAGCAGCTTGGTTCCGGAGGACACCGGGGAGCTGTTTTTT; len: 15; j_gene: TRBJ2-2; v_gene: TRBV7-6; d_gene: .; abundance: .
CDR3aa: CASSLAYPTDLTYEQYF; CDR3nt: TGTGCCAGCAGCTTAGCATATCCGACAGACCTAACCTACGAGCAGTACTTC; len: 17; j_gene: TRBJ2-7; v_gene: TRBV7-8; d_gene: .; abundance: .
CDR3aa: CASSPGQPSEKLFF; CDR3nt: TGTGCCAGCAGTCCAGGACAGCCTAGTGAAAAACTGTTTTTT; len: 14; j_gene: TRBJ1-4; v_gene: TRBV27; d_gene: .; abundance: .
CDR3aa: CASSPSGQTSGNTIYF; CDR3nt: TGCGCCAGCAGCCCAAGCGGACAGACCTCTGGAAACACCATATATTTT; len: 16; j_gene: TRBJ1-3; v_gene: TRBV5-1; d_gene: .; abundance: few
CDR3aa: CASSMGQINQPQHF; CDR3nt: TGTGCCAGCAGTATGGGACAGATCAATCAGCCCCAGCATTTT; len: 14; j_gene: TRBJ1-5; v_gene: TRBV27; d_gene: TRBD1; abundance: .
CDR3aa: CASSEVGQGEEKLFF; CDR3nt: TGTGCCAGCAGTGAAGTAGGACAGGGGGAAGAAAAACTGTTTTTT; len: 15; j_gene: TRBJ1-4; v_gene: TRBV2; d_gene: TRBD1; abundance: .
CDR3aa: CASSTPRGLNTEAFF; CDR3nt: TGTGCCAGCAGTACACCAAGGGGGCTTAACACTGAAGCTTTCTTT; len: 15; j_gene: TRBJ1-1; v_gene: TRBV6-5; d_gene: TRBD1; abundance: .
CDR3aa: CASSRGEANYGYTF; CDR3nt: TGTGCCAGCAGCCGGGGGGAAGCTAACTATGGCTACACCTTC; len: 14; j_gene: TRBJ1-2; v_gene: TRBV9; d_gene: .; abundance: .
CDR3aa: CASSLGQGVGGYTF; CDR3nt: TGTGCCAGCAGCCTCGGACAGGGGGTGGGTGGCTACACCTTC; len: 14; j_gene: TRBJ1-2; v_gene: TRBV7-3; d_gene: TRBD1; abundance: once
CDR3aa: CATSRYAPGQVVHEQYF; CDR3nt: TGTGCCACCAGCAGATACGCCCCGGGACAGGTTGTCCACGAGCAGTACTTC; len: 17; j_gene: TRBJ2-7; v_gene: TRBV15; d_gene: TRBD1; abundance: .
CDR3aa: CASSYRGTNEKLFF; CDR3nt: TGCGCCAGCAGCTACAGGGGAACTAATGAAAAACTGTTTTTT; len: 14; j_gene: TRBJ1-4; v_gene: TRBV5-1; d_gene: TRBD1; abundance: .
CDR3aa: CATSDRTRGETQYF; CDR3nt: TGTGCCACCAGTGACCGGACTAGGGGGGAGACCCAGTACTTC; len: 14; j_gene: TRBJ2-5; v_gene: TRBV24-1; d_gene: .; abundance: .
CDR3aa: CSVGQGNQPQHF; CDR3nt: TGCAGCGTTGGGCAGGGAAATCAGCCCCAGCATTTT; len: 12; j_gene: TRBJ1-5; v_gene: TRBV29-1; d_gene: .; abundance: .
CDR3aa: CASSSPGQTNYGYTF; CDR3nt: TGTGCCAGCAGTTCGCCGGGACAAACTAACTATGGCTACACCTTC; len: 15; j_gene: TRBJ1-2; v_gene: TRBV6-5; d_gene: .; abundance: .
CDR3aa: CASKRTGAYEQYF; CDR3nt: TGTGCCAGTAAACGGACAGGGGCGTACGAGCAGTACTTC; len: 13; j_gene: TRBJ2-7; v_gene: TRBV19; d_gene: TRBD1; abundance: .
CDR3aa: CASSPGQGNEKLFF; CDR3nt: TGTGCCAGCAGTCCGGGACAGGGAAATGAAAAACTGTTTTTT; len: 14; j_gene: TRBJ1-4; v_gene: TRBV6-5; d_gene: TRBD1; abundance: many
CDR3aa: CASSAIQGLAGLNNEQFF; CDR3nt: TGTGCCAGCAGCGCCATTCAAGGACTAGCGGGGCTCAACAATGAGCAGTTCTTC; len: 18; j_gene: TRBJ2-1; v_gene: TRBV9; d_gene: TRBD2; abundance: .
CDR3aa: CASSSSEGSGFYNSPLHF; CDR3nt: TGTGCCAGCAGCTCATCCGAAGGGTCAGGGTTCTATAATTCACCCCTCCACTTT; len: 18; j_gene: TRBJ1-6; v_gene: TRBV9; d_gene: .; abundance: .
CDR3aa: CASSLDRGGGEKLFF; CDR3nt: TGCGCCAGCAGCCTTGACAGGGGAGGTGGTGAAAAACTGTTTTTT; len: 15; j_gene: TRBJ1-4; v_gene: TRBV5-1; d_gene: TRBD1; abundance: few
CDR3aa: CASSGQLLVPYNEQFF; CDR3nt: TGTGCCAGCAGCGGCCAACTCTTAGTACCTTACAATGAGCAGTTCTTC; len: 16; j_gene: TRBJ2-1; v_gene: TRBV9; d_gene: .; abundance: .
CDR3aa: CASSEDGTAYEQYF; CDR3nt: TGTGCCAGCAGTGAGGATGGGACAGCCTACGAGCAGTACTTC; len: 14; j_gene: TRBJ2-7; v_gene: TRBV6-1; d_gene: TRBD1; abundance: .
CDR3aa: CASAGQGKTGELFF; CDR3nt: TGTGCCAGCGCTGGACAGGGCAAAACCGGGGAGCTGTTTTTT; len: 14; j_gene: TRBJ2-2; v_gene: TRBV19; d_gene: TRBD1; abundance: .
CDR3aa: CASSSWAQGTADTQYF; CDR3nt: TGTGCCAGCAGCTCTTGGGCCCAGGGGACCGCAGATACGCAGTATTTT; len: 16; j_gene: TRBJ2-3; v_gene: TRBV5-4; d_gene: .; abundance: .
CDR3aa: CASSRRPGYGGELFF; CDR3nt: TGTGCCAGCAGCCGGCGCCCAGGGTACGGCGGGGAGCTGTTTTTT; len: 15; j_gene: TRBJ2-2; v_gene: TRBV6-5; d_gene: .; abundance: .
CDR3aa: CATSMGTGGQPQHF; CDR3nt: TGTGCCACCAGTATGGGGACAGGGGGTCAGCCCCAGCATTTT; len: 14; j_gene: TRBJ1-5; v_gene: TRBV15; d_gene: TRBD1; abundance: .
CDR3aa: CASSPPLAGDEQYF; CDR3nt: TGCGCCAGCAGCCCCCCCTTAGCGGGGGACGAGCAGTACTTC; len: 14; j_gene: TRBJ2-7; v_gene: TRBV5-1; d_gene: TRBD2; abundance: .
CDR3aa: CASSRQGAAGNTIYF; CDR3nt: TGTGCCAGCAGCCGGCAGGGGGCGGCTGGAAACACCATATATTTT; len: 15; j_gene: TRBJ1-3; v_gene: TRBV13; d_gene: TRBD1; abundance: once